This TCR beta chain emerged from a study of early T cells in non-severe SARS-CoV-2 infection. Overall study context: Unsorted whole blood bulk RNA was sequenced, with unpaired chains.

Overall study findings and caveats: Using VDJdb, the matching emphasized anti-spike CD8 responses while missing private and CD4 specificities.

Unique molecular identifiers were affixed to single, distinct cDNA molecules. TCRdb processed the 5' RACE reads anew with MiXCR; each CDR3 protein has one entry. The sample lists 85,000 to 100,000 distinct CDR3 sequences; about 11% were seen once. As concerns this clonotype: The antigen remains unidentified.

CDR3 size: 15 residues. V was trimmed by 3 bases and J by 4 bases, leaving 15 bases between them. Germline V gene data show CDR1 as MDHEN and CDR2 as SYDVKM. The TCR originated in an adult who was a healthcare worker with PCR-confirmed SARS-CoV-2 infection or an uninfected control (not recorded which). V usage is TRBV28 and J usage is TRBJ1-2; D gene unclear. The sample consisted of whole blood. This CDR3 is CASSFGSGVGYGYTF. DNA of the CDR3: TGTGCCAGCAGTTTTGGCAGCGGGGTGGGCTATGGCTACACCTTC.